This TCR beta chain stems from a study of CD8 T cells in ankylosing spondylitis. TCRdb re-analysed the 5' RACE reads in MiXCR, keeping a single row per CDR3 protein. The data contain about 250,000 distinct CDR3 sequences, roughly 8.2% of them singletons. This clonotype was recorded many times. This TCR came from a female donor with ankylosing spondylitis or in good health (not recorded which). Sequencing was performed on blood, either unsorted or a sorted T cell fraction (not recorded which).

In nucleotides, the CDR3 is TGTGCCGCGCCCCCGAACAGGGAGAACACCGGGGAGCTGTTTTTT. This codes for CAAPPNRENTGELFF. This chain joins TRBV30 and TRBJ2-2; a possible D gene is TRBD1 (6 bases). The germline V gene encodes CDR1 GTSNPN and CDR2 SVGIG (reference sequence). Trimming took off 8 bases at V and 1 base at J, with 17 bases between the two ends. The CDR3 sequence is 15 residues long.